What follows are 13 T cell receptor beta chains derived from one specimen sequenced in a study of a mutant IDH1 vaccine in newly diagnosed glioma. As for time point: week 5, during vaccination. The investigators gave 300 ug of mutant IDH1 20-mer peptide in each vaccine dose, together with topical imiquimod. These TCRs are of unknown antigen specificity. TCRdb's copy holds only in-frame clones and misses some; the assay was immunoSEQ multiplex PCR. Among around 58,000 clones listed, approximately 80% were seen once. This material consisted of PBMCs, taken from a glioma patient whose treatment included an IDH1 peptide vaccine. These receptors came from a man younger than 45 with glioma.

The chain combines TRBV5-1 with TRBJ1-6; TRBD1 might be the D (5 bases). Trimming took 0 bases from V and 8 from J, leaving 12 bases between them. There are 15 residues in the CDR3. Germline CDR1 SGHRS, CDR2 YFSETQ. The DNA of the CDR3 is TGCGCCAGCAGCTTGGCTGGCAGGGTTGATTCACCCCTCCACTTT. The encoded protein is CASSLAGRVDSPLHF.

The chain carries TRBV7-8 and TRBJ2-1; no clear D. There are 15 residues in the CDR3. Germline V CDR1 and CDR2: SGHVS, FQNEAQ. V was pared by 1 base and J by 5 bases, with 12 bases between. The CDR3 DNA sequence: TGTGCCAGCAGCTTAGGCTCCGGCGGAAACAATGAGCAGTTCTTC. Protein: CASSLGSGGNNEQFF.

A few counts support this clone. V and J are TRBV29-1 and TRBJ1-1; D gene uncertain. The CDR3 consists of 13 residues. V lost 2 bases and J 2 bases, leaving 9 bases between the germline ends. The germline V gene has CDR1 SQVTM and CDR2 ANQGSEA. The CDR3 protein is CSVERQRNTEAFF. In nucleotides, the CDR3 is TGCAGCGTTGAACGCCAGAGAAACACTGAAGCTTTCTTT.

V is TRBV5-1 and J is TRBJ1-4; D gene uncertain. The CDR3 covers 15 residues. CDR1 and CDR2 from the germline V gene are SGHRS and YFSETQ. Between the trimmed V and J ends, which lost 4 bases and 4 bases, there was a span of 14 bases. Written as DNA, the CDR3 is TGCGCCAGCAGCGAATCACGTCGACTTAATGAAAAACTGTTTTTT. The encoded protein is CASSESRRLNEKLFF. The whole variable domain, remainder taken from reference TRBV5-1 and TRBJ1-4, is KAGVTQTPRYLIKTRGQQVTLSCSPISGHRSVSWYQQTPGQGLQFLFEYFSETQRNKGNFPGRFSGRQFSNSRSEMNVSTLELGDSALYLCASSESRRLNEKLFFGSGTQLSVL.

In nucleotides, the CDR3 is TGTGCCAGCTCACCACCGGGGGCGAGGAAACTGTTTTTT. Translating it yields CASSPPGARKLFF. V is TRBV18 and J is TRBJ1-4; perhaps TRBD1 as D (6 bases). Germline loops: CDR1 KGHSH, CDR2 LQKENI. The CDR3 is 13 residues long. V lost 0 bases and J lost 11, with 10 bases in between. Together with reference TRBV18 and TRBJ1-4, the CDR3 gives the full variable domain: NAGVMQNPRHLVRRRGQEARLRCSPMKGHSHVYWYRQLPEEGLKFMVYLQKENIIDESGMPKERFSAEFPKEGPSILRIQQVVRGDSAAYFCASSPPGARKLFFGSGTQLSVL.

This clone has more than one count but fewer than ten. V is TRBV5-1 and J is TRBJ2-6; D call uncertain. Germline-derived CDR1 and CDR2 are SGHRS and YFSETQ. The length of the CDR3 is 19 residues. Trimming left V 0 bases short and J 2 bases short, with 18 bases between. CDR3 bases: TGCGCCAGCAGCTTGGCAATGGCGAAGAGCTCAACTGGGGCCAACGTCCTGACTTTC. This gives the protein CASSLAMAKSSTGANVLTF.

This chain links TRBV5-1 with TRBJ2-6; 10 bases are shared with TRBD1. Germline values: CDR1 SGHRS, CDR2 YFSETQ. The CDR3 sequence is 19 residues long. The ends lost 0 bases at V and 2 bases at J; junction bases unmatched: 8. In nucleotides, the CDR3 is TGCGCCAGCAGCTTGGATTTGGGACAGGGGAAAGCTGGGGCCAACGTCCTGACTTTC. The encoded protein is CASSLDLGQGKAGANVLTF. The whole variable domain, remainder taken from reference TRBV5-1 and TRBJ2-6, is KAGVTQTPRYLIKTRGQQVTLSCSPISGHRSVSWYQQTPGQGLQFLFEYFSETQRNKGNFPGRFSGRQFSNSRSEMNVSTLELGDSALYLCASSLDLGQGKAGANVLTFGAGSRLTVL.

As concerns this clone: Additional DNA sequences in this sample encode the identical CDR3. The chain links TRBV6-4 to TRBJ2-3, with 9 bases fitting TRBD2. CDR1 is MRHNA, CDR2 SNTAGT, per germline. Losses at the gene ends were 0 bases for V and 4 bases for J; bases not matched to a gene: 2. The length of the CDR3 is 15 residues. CDR3 DNA: TGTGCCAGCAGTGACTCTGCGGGGGGGCCAGATACGCAGTATTTT. Residues: CASSDSAGGPDTQYF.

The chain carries TRBV19 and TRBJ2-1; the match to TRBD2 covers 8 bases. The CDR3 totals 16 residues. Germline CDR1 is LNHDA and CDR2 is SQIVND (reference sequence). Losses at the gene ends were 5 bases for V and 4 bases for J; bases not matched to a gene: 10. CDR3 nucleotide sequence: TGTGCCAGTAGTGACCGGGGGGGTTCGAGGTACAATGAGCAGTTCTTC. Translated: CASSDRGGSRYNEQFF. Based on the CDR3 plus reference TRBV19 and TRBJ2-1, the full variable domain is DGGITQSPKYLFRKEGQNVTLSCEQNLNHDAMYWYRQDPGQGLRLIYYSQIVNDFQKGDIAEGYSVSREKKESFPLTVTSAQKNPTAFYLCASSDRGGSRYNEQFFGPGTRLTVL.

The chain recombines TRBV19 with TRBJ2-6; 11 bases are a match to TRBD1. This CDR3 has 18 amino acids. Looked up from germline, CDR1 is LNHDA and CDR2 is SQIVND (reference sequence). The V gene end was trimmed by 3 bases and the J gene end by 0 bases; junction bases not matched to a gene: 4. The DNA for the CDR3 is TGTGCCAGTAGTATGGGGACAGGGGGGGTCTCTGGGGCCAACGTCCTGACTTTC. Its translation is CASSMGTGGVSGANVLTF.

The chain has TRBV10-3 and TRBJ1-5; D possibly corresponds to TRBD1 (6 bases). The length of the CDR3 is 14 residues. The V and J ends lost 4 bases and 6 bases respectively, with 13 bases between them. Germline CDR1 is ENHRY and CDR2 is SYGVKD. The CDR3 sequence is CAISVLGGSQPQHF. The CDR3 nucleotides are TGTGCCATCAGTGTTTTGGGGGGCAGTCAGCCCCAGCATTTT.

The chain has TRBV28 and TRBJ1-6; TRBD1 matches 7 bases. Germline V gene lookup returns CDR1 MDHEN and CDR2 SYDVKM. V was pared by 7 bases and J by 4 bases, with 7 bases of the junction left unmatched. The CDR3 contains 15 residues. CDR3 coding DNA: TGTGCCAGCAAACTGGGACAGCCGTATAATTCACCCCTCCACTTT. This sequence encodes CASKLGQPYNSPLHF.

The rearrangement links TRBV5-1 to TRBJ1-1; 9 bases line up with TRBD1. Trimming cost V 4 bases and J 2 bases; bases outside gene matches: 9. The CDR3 runs to 16 residues. In germline, CDR1 is SGHRS, CDR2 YFSETQ. CDR3 region: CASSPWTGVGNTEAFF. CDR3 sequence (DNA): TGCGCCAGCAGCCCGTGGACAGGGGTGGGAAACACTGAAGCTTTCTTT.